Listed below are T cell receptor beta chains from one sample, sequenced in a study of CD8+ T cells in alopecia areata. Clones were read by immunoSEQ multiplex PCR, and TCRdb kept only the in-frame ones, dropping some. In the table there are approximately 100,000 clones, 55% of which are singletons. Specimen: CD4+ T cells sorted from blood. The receptors were sampled from a human donor in good health. Each CDR3 is given with its conserved first and last residue. Fields, in order: V gene, J gene, D gene, clone size, CDR3 DNA, CDR3 protein. The D gene is left open where the match is weak. Not every row has a clone size; where given, it reads once, few, many or a size class.

V: TRBV7-8; J: TRBJ1-5; D: NA; size: few; DNA: TGTGCCAGCTCGCTTGACCCCAATCAGCCCCAGCATTTT; CDR3: CASSLDPNQPQHF
V: TRBV30; J: TRBJ2-5; D: NA; size: NA; DNA: TGTGCCTGGAGTATCGGAGAGACCCAGTACTTC; CDR3: CAWSIGETQYF
V: TRBV27; J: TRBJ1-1; D: TRBD1; size: NA; DNA: TGTGCCAGCAGTTACCTCGACAGGGTCGAAACTGAAGCTTTCTTT; CDR3: CASSYLDRVETEAFF
V: TRBV6-1; J: TRBJ1-1; D: NA; size: NA; DNA: TGTGCCAGCAGTGAAGGAGGGACCAACGGTGAAGCTTTCTTT; CDR3: CASSEGGTNGEAFF
V: TRBV4-1; J: TRBJ2-7; D: TRBD2; size: few; DNA: TGCGCCAGCAGCCAAGTGGGGCGGGGGACCTACGAGCAGTACTTC; CDR3: CASSQVGRGTYEQYF
V: TRBV7-2; J: TRBJ1-1; D: NA; size: few; DNA: TGTGCCAGCAGCTTCAACAGGAACACTGAAGCTTTCTTT; CDR3: CASSFNRNTEAFF
V: TRBV9; J: TRBJ1-1; D: NA; size: few; DNA: TGTGCCAGCAGCGACCTCAGGGCCTGGACTGAAGCTTTCTTT; CDR3: CASSDLRAWTEAFF
V: TRBV29-1; J: TRBJ2-7; D: NA; size: NA; DNA: TGCAGCGTTGTCTTCCCGGCCAGGTCCATCTACGAGCAGTACTTC; CDR3: CSVVFPARSIYEQYF
V: TRBV18; J: TRBJ2-7; D: TRBD2; size: many; DNA: TGTGCCAGCTCGCCCACTAGCGGGGGGGCGTATGAGCAGTACTTC; CDR3: CASSPTSGGAYEQYF
V: TRBV18; J: TRBJ2-7; D: TRBD1; size: NA; DNA: TGTGCCAGCTCCAAGGGACAGGCGATCGTGGTCGAGCAGTACTTC; CDR3: CASSKGQAIVVEQYF
V: TRBV23-1; J: TRBJ1-5; D: NA; size: few; DNA: TGCGCCAGCAGTCGCAAGTCCCGGGACCTTCAGCCCCAGCATTTT; CDR3: CASSRKSRDLQPQHF
V: TRBV5-1; J: TRBJ2-7; D: NA; size: NA; DNA: TGCGCCAGCAGCACGGCCGCGGCGGTTAGCTCCTACGAGCAGTACTTC; CDR3: CASSTAAAVSSYEQYF
V: TRBV6-1; J: TRBJ1-2; D: NA; size: NA; DNA: TGTGCCAGCAGTGAGAGGGGGACGTATGGCTACACCTTC; CDR3: CASSERGTYGYTF
V: TRBV4-3; J: TRBJ2-5; D: NA; size: NA; DNA: TGCGCCAGCAGCCAAGATCTTTCGGCAGGTCGCGTACTAGGGACCCAGTACTTC; CDR3: CASSQDLSAGRVLGTQYF
V: TRBV29-1; J: TRBJ2-3; D: NA; size: NA; DNA: TGCAGCCACAGGGGAGGGAAGCGAGATACGCAGTATTTT; CDR3: CSHRGGKRDTQYF
V: TRBV6-5; J: TRBJ2-7; D: NA; size: NA; DNA: TGTGCCAGCAGTTACTCGGTCTCGAGGGTTGAGCAGTACTTC; CDR3: CASSYSVSRVEQYF
V: TRBV7-2; J: TRBJ2-5; D: TRBD2; size: few; DNA: TGTGCCAGCAGCTTAACGGGGGGGCCGGTGACCCAGTACTTC; CDR3: CASSLTGGPVTQYF
V: TRBV2; J: TRBJ2-5; D: NA; size: NA; DNA: TGTGCCAGCTCTCAGGTCCAAGAGACCCAGTACTTC; CDR3: CASSQVQETQYF
V: TRBV4-2; J: TRBJ1-3; D: NA; size: NA; DNA: TGTGCCAGCAGCCAAGGGCCGACCTGGGGAAACACCATATATTTT; CDR3: CASSQGPTWGNTIYF
V: TRBV5-6; J: TRBJ1-2; D: NA; size: once; DNA: TGTGCCAGCAGCTTGTCGGAGATTGGCTACACCTTC; CDR3: CASSLSEIGYTF
V: TRBV5-1; J: TRBJ2-1; D: NA; size: few; DNA: TGCGCCAGCAGCTTACAATTTGGCTCCTACAATGAGCAGTTCTTC; CDR3: CASSLQFGSYNEQFF
V: TRBV5-6; J: TRBJ2-7; D: NA; size: NA; DNA: TGTGCCAGCAGCCGACTCGGACTGGACTCCTACGAGCAGTACTTC; CDR3: CASSRLGLDSYEQYF
V: TRBV11-2; J: TRBJ2-1; D: NA; size: few; DNA: TGTGCCAGCAGCACTACCCCAAGCTCCTACAATGAGCAGTTCTTC; CDR3: CASSTTPSSYNEQFF
V: TRBV28; J: TRBJ2-4; D: TRBD2; size: NA; DNA: TGTGCCAGCAGCGCGGGGGGGCCGGGAAACATTCAGTACTTC; CDR3: CASSAGGPGNIQYF
V: TRBV25-1; J: TRBJ2-3; D: NA; size: NA; DNA: TGTGCCAGCACCATCCGGAAGGGCTCCACAGATACGCGGTATTTT; CDR3: CASTIRKGSTDTRYF
V: TRBV7-9; J: TRBJ1-2; D: NA; size: NA; DNA: TGTGCCAGCAGCTTACAGGGGCTAGCTAACTATGGCTACACCTTC; CDR3: CASSLQGLANYGYTF
V: TRBV5-6; J: TRBJ1-1; D: NA; size: NA; DNA: TGTGCCAGCAGCTTTCTGACTATGAACACTGAAGCTTTCTTT; CDR3: CASSFLTMNTEAFF
V: TRBV29-1; J: TRBJ2-7; D: NA; size: NA; DNA: TGCAGCGTCGGGACATCCTACGAGCAGTACTTC; CDR3: CSVGTSYEQYF
V: TRBV5-6; J: TRBJ1-5; D: NA; size: NA; DNA: TGTGCCAGCAGTCGTGGGACACTTCACCAGCCCCAGCATTTT; CDR3: CASSRGTLHQPQHF
V: TRBV30; J: TRBJ2-7; D: TRBD1; size: NA; DNA: TGTGCCTGGACCCGAGACAGGGTCCACGAGCAGTACTTC; CDR3: CAWTRDRVHEQYF
V: TRBV5-1; J: TRBJ1-1; D: TRBD1; size: NA; DNA: TGCGCCAGCAGCTCCAGGGGGGCGGCTGAAGCTTTCTTT; CDR3: CASSSRGAAEAFF
V: TRBV2; J: TRBJ1-2; D: NA; size: NA; DNA: TGTGCCAGCAGAGTTGCCCGGGGGCCGGGCTACACCTTC; CDR3: CASRVARGPGYTF
V: TRBV29-1; J: TRBJ2-3; D: TRBD2; size: NA; DNA: TGCAGCGTTGAACCACTAGCGGGGGGAATCACAGATACGCAGTATTTT; CDR3: CSVEPLAGGITDTQYF
V: TRBV14; J: TRBJ2-4; D: NA; size: few; DNA: TGTGCCAGCAGCCAAGGTGCCATGAGTCAGTACTTC; CDR3: CASSQGAMSQYF
V: TRBV28; J: TRBJ2-7; D: TRBD2; size: NA; DNA: TGTGCCAGCAGTTTACGGGAGGCTGGGGGTAACGGGGAGCAGTACTTC; CDR3: CASSLREAGGNGEQYF
V: TRBV10-3; J: TRBJ1-1; D: NA; size: few; DNA: TGTGCCATCAGAGACATGGGGTGGGGGAACACTGAAGCTTTCTTT; CDR3: CAIRDMGWGNTEAFF
V: TRBV7-2; J: TRBJ1-5; D: NA; size: NA; DNA: TGTGCCAGCAGTAAAGTGGGGGGCCGGAGCAATCAGCCCCAGCATTTT; CDR3: CASSKVGGRSNQPQHF
V: TRBV4-1; J: TRBJ2-2; D: NA; size: NA; DNA: TGCGCCAGCAGCCAAGGGGCCCGAGACAACGGGGAGCTGTTTTTT; CDR3: CASSQGARDNGELFF
V: TRBV29-1; J: TRBJ1-1; D: NA; size: few; DNA: TGCAGCGTTGAGGCCTCGAACACTGAAGCTTTCTTT; CDR3: CSVEASNTEAFF
V: TRBV18; J: TRBJ2-7; D: TRBD2; size: NA; DNA: TGTGCCAGCTCACCTCTAGCGGACACCCAAATGTACTTC; CDR3: CASSPLADTQMYF
V: TRBV7-2; J: TRBJ2-1; D: NA; size: NA; DNA: TGTGCCAGCAGCTTCGTTGCGGGTTCCTACAATGAGCAGTTCTTC; CDR3: CASSFVAGSYNEQFF
V: TRBV2; J: TRBJ2-5; D: NA; size: NA; DNA: TGTGCCAGCAGTGAGGGCACCGGGGAGACCCAGTACTTC; CDR3: CASSEGTGETQYF